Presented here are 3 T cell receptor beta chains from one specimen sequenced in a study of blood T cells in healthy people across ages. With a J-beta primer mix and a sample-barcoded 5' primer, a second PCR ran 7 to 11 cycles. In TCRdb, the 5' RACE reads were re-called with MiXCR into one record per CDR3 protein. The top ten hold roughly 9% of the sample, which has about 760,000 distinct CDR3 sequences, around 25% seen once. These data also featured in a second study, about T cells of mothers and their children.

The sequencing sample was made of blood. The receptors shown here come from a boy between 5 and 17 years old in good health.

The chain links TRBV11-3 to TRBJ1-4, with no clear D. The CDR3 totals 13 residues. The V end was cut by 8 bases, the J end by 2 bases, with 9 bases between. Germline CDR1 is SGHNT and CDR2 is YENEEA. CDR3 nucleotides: TGTGCCAGCTCTCCACTTACTAATGAAAAACTGTTTTTT. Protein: CASSPLTNEKLFF.

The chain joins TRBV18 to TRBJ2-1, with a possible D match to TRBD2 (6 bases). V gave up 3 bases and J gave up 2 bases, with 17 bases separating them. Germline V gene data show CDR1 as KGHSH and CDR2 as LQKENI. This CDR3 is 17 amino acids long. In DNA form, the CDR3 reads TGTGCCAGCTCACCCTACGGGGGTAAGGTCACCTACAATGAGCAGTTCTTC. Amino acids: CASSPYGGKVTYNEQFF.

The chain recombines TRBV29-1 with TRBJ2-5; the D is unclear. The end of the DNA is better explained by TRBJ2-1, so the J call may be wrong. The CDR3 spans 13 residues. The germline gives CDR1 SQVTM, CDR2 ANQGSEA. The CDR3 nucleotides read TGCAGCGCCGCAACGACGGAATTCAATGAGCAGTTCTTC. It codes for CSAATTEFNEQFF.